These 23 T cell receptor beta chains were all obtained from the same sample, sequenced in a study of PD-1 blockade in classical Hodgkin lymphoma. The data were produced by immunoSEQ multiplex PCR, yet TCRdb's version contains in-frame clones alone and is incomplete. The sample lists about 20,000 clones, approximately 92% seen once, with 6.9% in the top ten. Time point noted: newly diagnosed, previously untreated cHL patient sample. The specimen sequenced was peripheral blood mononuclear cells (PBMCs). Receptors were obtained from a human donor with classical Hodgkin lymphoma.

The gene calls are TRBV7-9 and TRBJ2-3; D gene unclear. CDR1 is SEHNR, CDR2 FQNEAQ, per germline (reference sequence). The CDR3 totals 15 residues. The V and J ends lost 2 bases and 7 bases respectively, with 16 bases between them. CDR3 sequence (DNA): TGTGCCAGCAGCTTATCCAGGATAGACCCTTATACGCAGTATTTT. Protein: CASSLSRIDPYTQYF.

The chain links TRBV19 to TRBJ1-5; D is possibly TRBD1 (6 bases). The germline gives CDR1 LNHDA, CDR2 SQIVND (reference sequence). The CDR3 runs to 18 residues. Deletions cut 6 bases from V and 5 bases from J, with 26 bases between. CDR3 bases: TGTGCCAGTAGCCTTTTTAATACCCCAACAGGGATCCATCAGCCCCAGCATTTT. This gives the protein CASSLFNTPTGIHQPQHF.

The gene calls are TRBV6-5 and TRBJ2-7; no definite D call. CDR1 and CDR2 (germline): MNHEY, SVGAGI. The CDR3 runs 14 residues. V lost 0 bases and J lost 0, with 6 bases in between. CDR3 coding DNA: TGTGCCAGCAGTTACTCGACTCGCTCCTACGAGCAGTACTTC. Residues: CASSYSTRSYEQYF.

V usage is TRBV6-1 and J usage is TRBJ2-7, with TRBD1 identical over 10 bases. In germline, CDR1 is MNHNS, CDR2 SASEGT. The V and J ends lost 8 bases and 2 bases, in that order; junction bases with no gene match: 9. CDR3 length equals 15 residues. CDR3 DNA sequence: TGTGCCAGCCAGTCTTATGGGACAGGGGCCTACGAGCAGTACTTC. Amino acids: CASQSYGTGAYEQYF.

Comments on this clone: Germline is not matched at one junction end, which may reflect a read error. This chain links TRBV4-2 with TRBJ2-3; TRBD2 aligns across 7 bases. Germline assignment: CDR1 LGHNA and CDR2 YNFKEQ. The CDR3 extends over 13 amino acids. CDR3 sequence (DNA): TGTGCCAGCAGCCAGACTAGCAAAGATACGCAGTATTTT. This encodes CASSQTSKDTQYF.

This chain links TRBV6-1 with TRBJ1-4, with D tentatively TRBD1 (5 bases). V lost 1 base to trimming and J lost 7 bases, with 13 bases between them. CDR1 MNHNS and CDR2 SASEGT come from the germline V gene. The CDR3 has 15 residues. The CDR3 region has the DNA TGTGCCAGCAGTGAAGGGGTGGGGCTACCTGAAAAACTGTTTTTT. Translated: CASSEGVGLPEKLFF.

The chain employs TRBV7-8 and TRBJ1-3; weak D call: TRBD1 (5 bases). This CDR3 is built from 20 residues. The V end lost 2 bases, the J end lost 0 bases, and 23 bases lay between the germline ends. Germline loops: CDR1 SGHVS, CDR2 FQNEAQ. The DNA for the CDR3 is TGTGCCAGCAGCTTATACCGTGGCGGGGGGACTTTAAGCTCTGGAAACACCATATATTTT. Translation gives CASSLYRGGGTLSSGNTIYF.

The CDR3: CASSDPFLQRLETQYF. The DNA for the CDR3 is TGCGCCAGCAGTGACCCTTTTTTACAAAGGCTTGAGACCCAGTACTTC. The V gene is TRBV10-2, the J gene TRBJ2-5; D is undetermined. Germline assignment: CDR1 WSHSY and CDR2 SAAADI. V was trimmed by 3 bases and J by 5 bases, leaving 19 bases between them. The CDR3 spans 16 residues.

This chain uses TRBV9 with TRBJ1-1; 11 bases align to TRBD1. V lost 3 bases to trimming and J lost 8 bases; unmatched junction nucleotides: 9. CDR1 SGDLS and CDR2 YYNGEE come from the germline V gene. This CDR3 region has 15 residues. The CDR3 reads CASSAPPGTGGEAFF. The CDR3 DNA reads TGTGCCAGCAGCGCACCTCCCGGGACAGGGGGGGAAGCTTTCTTT. Full variable domain (outside the CDR3, taken from reference TRBV9 and TRBJ1-1): DSGVTQTPKHLITATGQRVTLRCSPRSGDLSVYWYQQSLDQGLQFLIQYYNGEERAKGNILERFSAQQFPDLHSELNLSSLELGDSALYFCASSAPPGTGGEAFFGQGTRLTVV.

V gene TRBV27 combines with J gene TRBJ2-1; tentatively, D is TRBD1 (5 bases). There are 15 residues in the CDR3. Germline lookup yields CDR1 MNHEY and CDR2 SMNVEV (reference sequence). V gave up 5 bases and J gave up 2 bases, with 13 bases separating them. The CDR3 here is CASSRQGPTYNEQFF. The CDR3 region has the DNA TGTGCCAGCAGTCGCCAGGGTCCCACCTACAATGAGCAGTTCTTC.

The CDR3: CASTPGLAGSYEQYF. CDR3 sequence (DNA): TGTGCCAGCACCCCCGGACTAGCGGGATCCTACGAGCAGTACTTC. This chain uses TRBV9 with TRBJ2-7, with 12 bases that match TRBD2. The CDR3 spans 15 residues. V lost 6 bases, J lost 1 base, and 5 bases stayed unmatched. Per the germline V gene, CDR1 is SGDLS and CDR2 is YYNGEE.

A remark on this clone: The same CDR3 is also encoded by other DNA sequences in this sample. The chain links TRBV30 to TRBJ2-7; no clear D. Trimming pared 0 bases from V and 3 bases from J, leaving 12 bases between. The CDR3 contains 14 residues. Germline CDR1 and CDR2: GTSNPN and SVGIG (reference sequence). CDR3 sequence reads: CAWSVEGPLYEQYF. The CDR3 DNA reads TGTGCCTGGAGTGTGGAAGGGCCTCTCTACGAGCAGTACTTC.

This sequence joins TRBV21-1 and TRBJ1-1. TRBV21-1 is assigned pseudogene status. CDR3 length: 16 amino acids. The CDR3 sequence is CASRGILATLRTEAFF. As DNA, the CDR3 is TGTGCCAGCAGAGGAATATTAGCTACACTTCGCACTGAAGCTTTCTTT.

This chain joins TRBV18 and TRBJ1-5, with D possibly being TRBD1 (5 bases). Germline V gene sequence: CDR1 KGHSH, CDR2 LQKENI. This CDR3 is built from 15 residues. Trimming shortened V by 6 bases and J by 5 bases, and 17 bases separated the two germline ends. CDR3 in amino acids: CASSVQAGVDQPQHF. As DNA, the CDR3 is TGTGCCAGCTCCGTACAGGCGGGGGTCGATCAGCCCCAGCATTTT.

This sequence joins TRBV25-1 and TRBJ2-3, with 10 bases aligning to TRBD2. CDR3 length equals 18 residues. From germline, CDR1 is MGHDK and CDR2 SYGVNS. After removal of 4 bases from V and 0 bases from J, the junction contained 10 bases not matched to a gene. The DNA for the CDR3 is TGTGCCAGCAGTGTAACATCCGGGACTAGCGACAGCACAGATACGCAGTATTTT. Residues: CASSVTSGTSDSTDTQYF.

The chain combines TRBV28 with TRBJ2-7, with 8 positions matching TRBD2. The CDR3 is 14 residues long. The V and J ends lost 5 bases and 6 bases, in that order; junction bases with no gene match: 9. The germline V gene encodes CDR1 MDHEN and CDR2 SYDVKM. CDR3 protein: CASSQSGSTGEQYF. DNA for the CDR3: TGTGCCAGCAGTCAGAGCGGGAGTACCGGCGAGCAGTACTTC.

The chain uses TRBV11-3 and TRBJ2-1; D is unresolved. This CDR3 spans 14 amino acids. The germline V gene has CDR1 SGHNT and CDR2 YENEEA. Between the trimmed V and J ends, which lost 4 bases and 10 bases, there was a span of 17 bases. The CDR3 region is CASSSQALPHEQFF. CDR3 DNA sequence: TGTGCCAGCAGCTCCCAAGCCCTGCCGCACGAGCAGTTCTTC.

J is TRBJ1-1 and V is TRBV19; unclear D gene. The V end was cut by 1 base, the J end by 8 bases, with 8 bases between. Germline V gene data show CDR1 as LNHDA and CDR2 as SQIVND (reference sequence). CDR3 length: 12 residues. Here the CDR3 DNA reads TGTGCCAGTAGTATAGTTGGAGGAGAAGCTTTCTTT. Its translation: CASSIVGGEAFF.

This clone has just one count. V and J are TRBV2 and TRBJ2-7; no reliable D call. The CDR3 covers 12 residues. CDR1 is SNHLY and CDR2 is FYNNEI in the germline V gene. The V gene lost 6 bases and the J gene lost 2 bases, with 8 bases spanning the gap. CDR3 DNA sequence: TGTGCCAGCAGCACAAGGGCCTACGAGCAGTACTTC. Its protein product is CASSTRAYEQYF.

This sequence joins TRBV28 and TRBJ2-7; a weak D match, TRBD2 (6 bases). Germline CDR1 and CDR2: MDHEN and SYDVKM. Trimming took off 8 bases at V and 3 bases at J, with 20 bases between the two ends. This CDR3 is built from 15 residues. The DNA for the CDR3 is TGTGCCAGCTCTTCCACCTCGGGACTCAGCTACGAGCAGTACTTC. As protein: CASSSTSGLSYEQYF.

The chain combines TRBV6-1 with TRBJ2-5, with 12 bases matching TRBD2. Germline CDR1 is MNHNS and CDR2 is SASEGT. V shed 3 bases, J shed 5 bases, and the junction held 7 bases outside the gene matches. The CDR3 covers 16 residues. DNA of the CDR3: TGTGCCAGCAGTGAGGTACTAGCGGGAGGTGGTGAGACCCAGTACTTC. This codes for CASSEVLAGGGETQYF.

V gene TRBV2 combines with J gene TRBJ2-7; the match to TRBD2 covers 16 bases. This CDR3 contains 17 residues. The trim removed 5 bases at V and 5 bases at J, leaving 9 bases unmatched. Germline CDR1 reads SNHLY; CDR2 reads FYNNEI. The CDR3 DNA sequence: TGTGCCAGCAGTTCCGGGACTAGCGGGAGGGCCCGAGACGAGCAGTACTTC. It encodes CASSSGTSGRARDEQYF.

The V gene is TRBV7-8, the J gene TRBJ2-2; 7 bases are shared with TRBD1. V lost 1 base and J lost 3; bases outside the gene matches: 5. CDR1 is SGHVS, CDR2 FQNEAQ, per germline. The CDR3 consists of 16 residues. Here the CDR3 reads CASSLVDRVDTGELFF. CDR3 nucleotides: TGTGCCAGCAGCTTAGTCGACAGGGTCGACACCGGGGAGCTGTTTTTT.